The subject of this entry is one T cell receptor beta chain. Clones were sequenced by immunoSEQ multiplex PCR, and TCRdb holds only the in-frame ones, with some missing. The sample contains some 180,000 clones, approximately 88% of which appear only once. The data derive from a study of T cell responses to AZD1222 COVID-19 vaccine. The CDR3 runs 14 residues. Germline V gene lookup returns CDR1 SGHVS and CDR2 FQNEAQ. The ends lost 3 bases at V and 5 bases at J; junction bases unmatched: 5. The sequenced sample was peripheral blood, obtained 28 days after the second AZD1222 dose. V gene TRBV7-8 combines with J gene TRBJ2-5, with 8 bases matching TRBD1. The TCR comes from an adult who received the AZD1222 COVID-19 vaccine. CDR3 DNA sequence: TGTGCCAGCAGCTTCAGGGGGCGCGGGGAGACCCAGTACTTC. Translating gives CASSFRGRGETQYF.